This TCR beta chain was recovered during a study of shared clonotypes between healthy human individuals. Libraries were prepared by immunoSEQ multiplex PCR; TCRdb keeps only in-frame clonotypes and omits some of them. The sample carries over 1.4 million clones, roughly 96% recorded once. This clone was picked up one time. The authors divided CD4+ cells into CD45RA+ naive and CD45RA-negative memory subsets. There are 14 residues in the CDR3. CDR1 and CDR2 from the germline V gene are LNHNV and YYDKDF (reference sequence). V was pared by 5 bases and J by 7 bases, with 15 bases between. The gene calls are TRBV15 and TRBJ2-1; the D gene is possibly TRBD1 (5 bases). Sequenced input: naive CD4+ T cells sorted from blood. Subset defined: CD45RA+ positively selected. This clonotype was sampled from a young man in good health. CDR3 loop: CATSDKGSGNEQFF. As DNA, the CDR3 is TGTGCCACCAGCGATAAGGGGTCGGGTAATGAGCAGTTCTTC.